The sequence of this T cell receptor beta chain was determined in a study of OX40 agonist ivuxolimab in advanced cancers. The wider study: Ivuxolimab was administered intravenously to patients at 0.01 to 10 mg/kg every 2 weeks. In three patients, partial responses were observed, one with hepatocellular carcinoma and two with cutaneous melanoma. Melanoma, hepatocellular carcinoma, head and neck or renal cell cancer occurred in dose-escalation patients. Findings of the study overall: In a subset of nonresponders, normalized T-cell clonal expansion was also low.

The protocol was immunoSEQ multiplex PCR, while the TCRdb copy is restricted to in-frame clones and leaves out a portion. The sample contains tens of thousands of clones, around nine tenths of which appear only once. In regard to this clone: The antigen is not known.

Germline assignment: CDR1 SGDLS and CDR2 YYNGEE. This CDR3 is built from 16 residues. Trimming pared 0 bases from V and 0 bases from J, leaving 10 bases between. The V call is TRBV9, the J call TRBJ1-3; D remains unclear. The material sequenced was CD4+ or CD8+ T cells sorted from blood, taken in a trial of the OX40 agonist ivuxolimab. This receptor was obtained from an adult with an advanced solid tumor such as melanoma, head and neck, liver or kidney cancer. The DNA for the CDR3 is TGTGCCAGCAGCGTAGCAGGTCCTCACTCTGGAAACACCATATATTTT. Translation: CASSVAGPHSGNTIYF. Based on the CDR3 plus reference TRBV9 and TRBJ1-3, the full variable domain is DSGVTQTPKHLITATGQRVTLRCSPRSGDLSVYWYQQSLDQGLQFLIQYYNGEERAKGNILERFSAQQFPDLHSELNLSSLELGDSALYFCASSVAGPHSGNTIYFGEGSWLTVV.